Detailed here is one T cell receptor (beta chain). Its antigen is undetermined. This CDR3 spans 14 amino acids. V lost 3 bases and J lost 6; bases outside the gene matches: 3. The germline V gene encodes CDR1 KGHSH and CDR2 LQKENI. Primers used in a second PCR of about 7 to 12 cycles were a sample-barcoded 5' primer and a J-beta primer mix. Per-sample output comprised a minimum of 2.5 million paired-end reads containing CDR3. TCRdb reanalysed the 5' RACE reads using MiXCR and keeps one entry per CDR3 protein. The sample lists approximately 1,100,000 distinct CDR3 sequences, 40% to 55% seen once, with about 20% in the top ten. This entry is derived from a study of blood T cells in healthy people across ages. Study-wide findings and caveats: Roughly linear age-related decline in beta diversity appeared, significant by age about 40. More naive CD4+ cells and higher diversity were found in long-lived than in aged donors.

The sample taken for sequencing was blood. V is TRBV18 and J is TRBJ2-4, with TRBD2 identical over 9 bases. The receptor was isolated from a woman aged 60-70 years in good health. CDR3 amino acids: CASSPRTSANIQYF. The CDR3 DNA sequence: TGTGCCAGCTCACCGAGGACTAGCGCAAACATTCAGTACTTC.